A selection of T cell receptor beta chains follows, all from one sample in a study of PD-L1 blockade in urothelial cancer. Here immunoSEQ multiplex PCR was the method, and the copy in TCRdb shows in-frame clones only, minus some. The sample has about 48,000 clones; 70% to 90% are singletons. This specimen consisted of PBMCs, obtained around atezolizumab (anti-PD-L1) treatment. These receptors originate from a man in his 60s with urothelial cancer. CDR3s include the opening cysteine and the closing phenylalanine or tryptophan. Fields, in order: D gene, V gene, CDR3 length, clone size, J gene, CDR3 DNA, CDR3 protein. D genes are given only for firm matches. Expanded clones are given a class, and other clones once, few, many or no size at all.

d_call: -; v_call: TRBV15; cdr3_length: 14; clone_size: -; j_call: TRBJ2-7; cdr3_nt: TGTGCCACCAGCAGAGAACCGAGCTCCTACGAGCAGTACTTC; cdr3_aa: CATSREPSSYEQYF
d_call: TRBD2; v_call: TRBV9; cdr3_length: 18; clone_size: -; j_call: TRBJ2-2; cdr3_nt: TGTGCCAGCAAACCCCCCGGGACTAGCGGGGGGGGGACCGGGGAGCTGTTTTTT; cdr3_aa: CASKPPGTSGGGTGELFF
d_call: -; v_call: TRBV7-9; cdr3_length: 16; clone_size: -; j_call: TRBJ1-2; cdr3_nt: TGTGCCAGCAGCTTACAAATGGTGGGGGCTACCTATGGCTACACCTTC; cdr3_aa: CASSLQMVGATYGYTF
d_call: TRBD1; v_call: TRBV28; cdr3_length: 15; clone_size: -; j_call: TRBJ2-7; cdr3_nt: TGTGCCAGCAGGGGCTGGACAGGAGCCAGCTACGAGCAGTACTTC; cdr3_aa: CASRGWTGASYEQYF
d_call: -; v_call: TRBV28; cdr3_length: 13; clone_size: few; j_call: TRBJ1-3; cdr3_nt: TGTGCCAGCAGTGTGGGCTTAGGTTCCACCATATATTTT; cdr3_aa: CASSVGLGSTIYF
d_call: TRBD2; v_call: TRBV6-5; cdr3_length: 13; clone_size: -; j_call: TRBJ2-4; cdr3_nt: TGTGCCAGCAGACGGACTAGCGGGGGGGCCGGGTACTTC; cdr3_aa: CASRRTSGGAGYF
d_call: -; v_call: TRBV7-9; cdr3_length: 15; clone_size: -; j_call: TRBJ1-3; cdr3_nt: TGTGCCAGCAGCTTAGGAGGTGACTCTGGAAACACCATATATTTT; cdr3_aa: CASSLGGDSGNTIYF
d_call: -; v_call: TRBV19; cdr3_length: 14; clone_size: -; j_call: TRBJ2-4; cdr3_nt: TGTGCCAGTAGTAGTTTAGGGGGCAAAAACATTCAGTACTTC; cdr3_aa: CASSSLGGKNIQYF
d_call: TRBD1; v_call: TRBV6-5; cdr3_length: 13; clone_size: -; j_call: TRBJ2-1; cdr3_nt: TGTGCCAGCAGTTACGGGACAGGGTATGAGCAGTTCTTC; cdr3_aa: CASSYGTGYEQFF
d_call: -; v_call: TRBV5-1; cdr3_length: 13; clone_size: -; j_call: TRBJ2-7; cdr3_nt: TGCGCCAGCAGCTTGCTCGGGGACTACGAGCAGTACTTC; cdr3_aa: CASSLLGDYEQYF
d_call: -; v_call: TRBV29-1; cdr3_length: 11; clone_size: -; j_call: TRBJ2-1; cdr3_nt: TGCAGCGTCGACAAGTACAATGAGCAGTTCTTC; cdr3_aa: CSVDKYNEQFF
d_call: TRBD2; v_call: TRBV4-2; cdr3_length: 15; clone_size: -; j_call: TRBJ2-7; cdr3_nt: TGTGCCAGCAGCCTCCAGCGGGGCGTAGGATGGGAGCAGTACTTC; cdr3_aa: CASSLQRGVGWEQYF
d_call: -; v_call: TRBV28; cdr3_length: 15; clone_size: -; j_call: TRBJ2-3; cdr3_nt: TGTGCCAGCAACCCACCCGGGGGGCCAAGGGATACGCAGTATTTT; cdr3_aa: CASNPPGGPRDTQYF
d_call: TRBD1; v_call: TRBV6-1; cdr3_length: 12; clone_size: -; j_call: TRBJ1-1; cdr3_nt: TGTGCCAGCAACAGGGGGAACACTGAAGCTTTCTTT; cdr3_aa: CASNRGNTEAFF
d_call: TRBD2; v_call: TRBV5-4; cdr3_length: 16; clone_size: -; j_call: TRBJ2-1; cdr3_nt: TGTGCCAGCAGCCCCGGGGGACTAGCGGGGACTAATGAGCAGTTCTTC; cdr3_aa: CASSPGGLAGTNEQFF
d_call: -; v_call: TRBV19; cdr3_length: 12; clone_size: once; j_call: TRBJ1-2; cdr3_nt: TGTGCCACCCAGGGAGACAGGTGGGGCTACACCTTC; cdr3_aa: CATQGDRWGYTF
d_call: -; v_call: TRBV11-3; cdr3_length: 13; clone_size: -; j_call: TRBJ1-1; cdr3_nt: TGTGCCAGCAGCTTAACCAGGAACACTGAAGCTTTCTTT; cdr3_aa: CASSLTRNTEAFF
d_call: -; v_call: TRBV4-2; cdr3_length: 16; clone_size: -; j_call: TRBJ2-3; cdr3_nt: TGTGCCAGCAGCCAAGACCGGGGGGCCGTCACAGATACGCAGTATTTT; cdr3_aa: CASSQDRGAVTDTQYF
d_call: TRBD2; v_call: TRBV7-2; cdr3_length: 15; clone_size: -; j_call: TRBJ2-3; cdr3_nt: TGTGCCAGCAGCTTATACGGGGGGGCTGGAGATACGCAGTATTTT; cdr3_aa: CASSLYGGAGDTQYF
d_call: -; v_call: TRBV4-3; cdr3_length: 14; clone_size: -; j_call: TRBJ2-1; cdr3_nt: TGCGCCAGCAGCACTCAGCTGGGGCGGAATGAGCAGTTCTTC; cdr3_aa: CASSTQLGRNEQFF
d_call: TRBD2; v_call: TRBV7-2; cdr3_length: 16; clone_size: -; j_call: TRBJ2-3; cdr3_nt: TGTGCCAGCAGCTTACAACTAGCGGGGGGGCAAGGTACGCAGTATTTT; cdr3_aa: CASSLQLAGGQGTQYF
d_call: TRBD2; v_call: TRBV7-9; cdr3_length: 14; clone_size: -; j_call: TRBJ2-2; cdr3_nt: TGTGCCAGCAGGGGTCTAGCGGCCACCGGGGAGCTGTTTTTT; cdr3_aa: CASRGLAATGELFF
d_call: TRBD2; v_call: TRBV5-4; cdr3_length: 16; clone_size: -; j_call: TRBJ2-5; cdr3_nt: TGTGCCAGCAGCTTGTATGGTAGCGGGGGGGCGGAGACCCAGTACTTC; cdr3_aa: CASSLYGSGGAETQYF
d_call: -; v_call: TRBV6-1; cdr3_length: 14; clone_size: -; j_call: TRBJ1-1; cdr3_nt: TGTGCCAGCAGTGTGGGACAATCGAACACTGAAGCTTTCTTT; cdr3_aa: CASSVGQSNTEAFF
d_call: -; v_call: TRBV27; cdr3_length: 11; clone_size: -; j_call: TRBJ1-1; cdr3_nt: TGTGCCAGCAGTTACGGTACTGAAGCTTTCTTT; cdr3_aa: CASSYGTEAFF
d_call: -; v_call: TRBV20-1; cdr3_length: 11; clone_size: -; j_call: TRBJ1-2; cdr3_nt: TGCAGTCAACAGGAAAACTATGGCTACACCTTC; cdr3_aa: CSQQENYGYTF
d_call: -; v_call: TRBV7-2; cdr3_length: 12; clone_size: few; j_call: TRBJ2-1; cdr3_nt: TGTGCCAGCAGCTTAACAGGGATTGAGCAGTTCTTC; cdr3_aa: CASSLTGIEQFF
d_call: -; v_call: TRBV27; cdr3_length: 13; clone_size: -; j_call: TRBJ1-1; cdr3_nt: TGTGCCAGCAGTCTAGGGACAAACACTGAAGCTTTCTTT; cdr3_aa: CASSLGTNTEAFF
d_call: -; v_call: TRBV12-5; cdr3_length: 15; clone_size: -; j_call: TRBJ1-2; cdr3_nt: TGTGCTAGTGGGGGGGGTGACGGGGCTAACTATGGCTACACCTTC; cdr3_aa: CASGGGDGANYGYTF
d_call: -; v_call: TRBV7-2; cdr3_length: 13; clone_size: -; j_call: TRBJ1-2; cdr3_nt: TGTGCCAGCAGCTTAGGGAGGGGGGGTGGCTACACCTTC; cdr3_aa: CASSLGRGGGYTF
d_call: -; v_call: TRBV10-3; cdr3_length: 14; clone_size: -; j_call: TRBJ2-2; cdr3_nt: TGTGCCACTGGGGCCCCAGCGAACACCGGGGAGCTGTTTTTT; cdr3_aa: CATGAPANTGELFF
d_call: -; v_call: TRBV2; cdr3_length: 15; clone_size: -; j_call: TRBJ2-3; cdr3_nt: TGTGCCAGCAAACCGGGGTACCTGGGCACAGATACGCAGTATTTT; cdr3_aa: CASKPGYLGTDTQYF
d_call: -; v_call: TRBV10-2; cdr3_length: 13; clone_size: -; j_call: TRBJ2-7; cdr3_nt: TGCGCCAGCAGAAGGACAGATCCCTACGAGCAGTACTTC; cdr3_aa: CASRRTDPYEQYF
d_call: TRBD2; v_call: TRBV4-2; cdr3_length: 16; clone_size: -; j_call: TRBJ2-7; cdr3_nt: TGTGCCAGCAGCCACCCCACTAGCGGGGGGTCCTACGAGCAGTACTTC; cdr3_aa: CASSHPTSGGSYEQYF
d_call: -; v_call: TRBV5-6; cdr3_length: 14; clone_size: -; j_call: TRBJ2-5; cdr3_nt: TGTGCCAGCAGCTTGGCACAGTTCCAAGAGACCCAGTACTTC; cdr3_aa: CASSLAQFQETQYF
d_call: TRBD1; v_call: TRBV5-4; cdr3_length: 16; clone_size: -; j_call: TRBJ2-5; cdr3_nt: TGTGCCAGCAGCTCGGCTCGACAGGGTCTCCAAGAGACCCAGTACTTC; cdr3_aa: CASSSARQGLQETQYF
d_call: TRBD1; v_call: TRBV7-6; cdr3_length: 15; clone_size: once; j_call: TRBJ1-5; cdr3_nt: TGTGCCAGCAGCCCCCGACAGGGTGGCAATCAGCCCCAGCATTTT; cdr3_aa: CASSPRQGGNQPQHF
d_call: -; v_call: TRBV9; cdr3_length: 15; clone_size: -; j_call: TRBJ1-2; cdr3_nt: TGTGCCAGCAGCGTAGAACCGTGGGGGGAATATGGCTACACCTTC; cdr3_aa: CASSVEPWGEYGYTF
d_call: -; v_call: TRBV6-5; cdr3_length: 15; clone_size: -; j_call: TRBJ2-7; cdr3_nt: TGTGCCAGCAGTTCCCCGCGGGGAATCGCCTACGAGCAGTACTTC; cdr3_aa: CASSSPRGIAYEQYF
d_call: TRBD2; v_call: TRBV9; cdr3_length: 13; clone_size: -; j_call: TRBJ2-5; cdr3_nt: TGTGCCAGCAGCGGGGCTAGCGGTGAGACCCAGTACTTC; cdr3_aa: CASSGASGETQYF
d_call: TRBD1; v_call: TRBV27; cdr3_length: 15; clone_size: -; j_call: TRBJ2-1; cdr3_nt: TGTGCCAGCAAACCCAGGGGGTTGTCCTACAATGAGCAGTTCTTC; cdr3_aa: CASKPRGLSYNEQFF
d_call: -; v_call: TRBV27; cdr3_length: 20; clone_size: -; j_call: TRBJ1-1; cdr3_nt: TGTGCCAGCAGTTTATCCTTTTATCAAACAATGGGAGGAGTGAACACTGAAGCTTTCTTT; cdr3_aa: CASSLSFYQTMGGVNTEAFF
d_call: -; v_call: TRBV18; cdr3_length: 13; clone_size: -; j_call: TRBJ1-2; cdr3_nt: TGTGCCAGCTCACCGGACACAGACTATGGCTACACCTTC; cdr3_aa: CASSPDTDYGYTF
d_call: -; v_call: TRBV11-3; cdr3_length: 14; clone_size: once; j_call: TRBJ1-1; cdr3_nt: TGTGCCAGCAGCTTAGGCGGAGATAGTACTGAAGCTTTCTTT; cdr3_aa: CASSLGGDSTEAFF
d_call: TRBD1; v_call: TRBV11-2; cdr3_length: 15; clone_size: -; j_call: TRBJ2-7; cdr3_nt: TGTGCCAGCAATAGGGTTGGGGACAGGCACTACGAGCAGTACTTC; cdr3_aa: CASNRVGDRHYEQYF
d_call: -; v_call: TRBV2; cdr3_length: 13; clone_size: -; j_call: TRBJ2-7; cdr3_nt: TGTGCCAGCAACGGCGGTATCTCCTACGAGCAGTACTTC; cdr3_aa: CASNGGISYEQYF
d_call: TRBD1; v_call: TRBV2; cdr3_length: 13; clone_size: -; j_call: TRBJ1-2; cdr3_nt: TGTGCCAGCAGGTATGGGACAGGCTATGGCTACACCTTC; cdr3_aa: CASRYGTGYGYTF
d_call: TRBD2; v_call: TRBV6-5; cdr3_length: 16; clone_size: -; j_call: TRBJ2-1; cdr3_nt: TGTGCCAGCAGTTACTCGAAGCGGGGATCCTACAATGAGCAGTTCTTC; cdr3_aa: CASSYSKRGSYNEQFF
d_call: TRBD1; v_call: TRBV30; cdr3_length: 13; clone_size: -; j_call: TRBJ2-1; cdr3_nt: TGTGCCTGGAGAGTAGTAGGGGGCCCTGAGCAGTTCTTC; cdr3_aa: CAWRVVGGPEQFF
d_call: -; v_call: TRBV5-1; cdr3_length: 14; clone_size: -; j_call: TRBJ2-4; cdr3_nt: TGCGCCAGCAGCCCTAGCTCAGCCAAAAACATTCAGTACTTC; cdr3_aa: CASSPSSAKNIQYF
d_call: -; v_call: TRBV6-5; cdr3_length: 16; clone_size: -; j_call: TRBJ2-2; cdr3_nt: TGTGCCAGCAGTTACTCGAGGTCGGGAAACACCGGGGAGCTGTTTTTT; cdr3_aa: CASSYSRSGNTGELFF
d_call: TRBD1; v_call: TRBV5-1; cdr3_length: 14; clone_size: -; j_call: TRBJ2-7; cdr3_nt: TGCGCCAGCAGCTTGGGAGACAGGGCCTACGAGCAGTACTTC; cdr3_aa: CASSLGDRAYEQYF
d_call: TRBD1; v_call: TRBV6-5; cdr3_length: 15; clone_size: -; j_call: TRBJ1-1; cdr3_nt: TGTGCCAGCAGTTTTGCGGGACAGCAGAACACTGAAGCTTTCTTT; cdr3_aa: CASSFAGQQNTEAFF
d_call: -; v_call: TRBV5-3; cdr3_length: 16; clone_size: -; j_call: TRBJ2-2; cdr3_nt: TGTGCCAGGGGTCCGAGAGGGCAGTGCAACACCGGGGAGCTGTTTTTT; cdr3_aa: CARGPRGQCNTGELFF
d_call: -; v_call: TRBV11-2; cdr3_length: 15; clone_size: -; j_call: TRBJ2-3; cdr3_nt: TGTGCCAGCCGCTTTGGGGGGACGGGCACAGATACGCAGTATTTT; cdr3_aa: CASRFGGTGTDTQYF